The rows below give T cell receptor beta chains drawn from one sample of a study of T cells in Graves' hyperthyroidism and ophthalmopathy. TCRdb used MiXCR to reprocess the multiplex PCR reads, holding one entry per CDR3 protein. The data show approximately 620,000 distinct CDR3 sequences, with approximately 15% seen just once and roughly 3.5% held by the top ten. Sequencing was performed on blood. These receptors originate from a woman in her thirties or forties with Graves' ophthalmopathy. CDR3s include the opening cysteine and the closing phenylalanine or tryptophan. Each record gives: J gene, V gene, clone size, D gene, CDR3 protein, CDR3 DNA. A D gene is named only where the DNA matches it firmly. Clone size is not always given. Where it is, it says once, few, many or a class for expanded clones.

>TRBJ2-7|TRBV9|NA|NA
CASSLFVSEQYF
TGTGCCAGCAGCTTATTCGTAAGCGAGCAGTACTTC
>TRBJ1-2|TRBV30|few|TRBD1
CAWSRDSYGYTF
TGTGCCTGGAGTCGGGACAGTTATGGCTACACCTTC
>TRBJ2-3|TRBV5-1|few|TRBD1
CASSFTDSRGYTQYF
TGCGCCAGCAGCTTTACTGATAGCAGGGGGTATACGCAGTATTTT
>TRBJ2-2|TRBV20-1|many|NA
CSASSETGELFF
TGCAGTGCTAGCTCAGAGACCGGGGAGCTGTTTTTT
>TRBJ2-1|TRBV20-1|NA|TRBD2
CSAREASGTLSYNEQFF
TGCAGTGCTAGAGAGGCTAGCGGCACACTCTCCTACAATGAGCAGTTCTTC
>TRBJ1-1|TRBV6-1|many|TRBD1
CASRPAQGRNTEAFF
TGTGCCAGCAGACCGGCACAGGGGCGGAACACTGAAGCTTTCTTT
>TRBJ2-7|TRBV12-3/TRBV12-4|NA|TRBD2
CASSKRSPGRDPPYEQYF
TGTGCCAGCAGCAAGCGGTCCCCGGGGAGGGATCCTCCCTACGAGCAGTACTTC
>TRBJ2-7|TRBV9|NA|NA
CASSVAPGFSYEQYF
TGTGCCAGCAGCGTAGCCCCGGGGTTCTCCTACGAGCAGTACTTC
>TRBJ2-5|TRBV25-1|NA|NA
CASSADQWGDETQYF
TGTGCCAGCAGTGCTGACCAGTGGGGCGATGAGACCCAGTACTTC
>TRBJ1-2|TRBV7-8|NA|TRBD1
CASSGRTGGFYGYTF
TGTGCCAGCAGCGGAAGGACAGGGGGCTTCTATGGCTACACCTTC
>TRBJ1-1|TRBV7-8|NA|TRBD1
CASSFFPRTGLGDTEAFF
TGTGCCAGCAGCTTTTTTCCTCGGACAGGGTTGGGGGACACTGAAGCTTTCTTT
>TRBJ2-2|TRBV5-1|NA|NA
CASSLSSEAGELFF
TGCGCCAGCAGCTTGAGTAGCGAAGCCGGGGAGCTGTTTTTT
>TRBJ1-1|TRBV20-1|few|TRBD1
CSARDRAPGQGGTEAFF
TGCAGTGCTAGAGATAGGGCCCCTGGACAGGGGGGCACTGAAGCTTTCTTT
>TRBJ2-1|TRBV5-5|NA|TRBD2
CASSGTSGVNEQFF
TGTGCCAGCAGCGGTACTAGCGGGGTGAATGAGCAGTTCTTC
>TRBJ2-2|TRBV5-1|NA|TRBD2
CASSLLAGGPTGELFF
TGCGCCAGCAGCTTGCTAGCGGGGGGGCCGACCGGGGAGCTGTTTTTT
>TRBJ1-6|TRBV4-1|few|TRBD1
CASSQDGTGANSPLHF
TGCGCCAGCAGCCAAGACGGGACAGGGGCGAATTCACCCCTCCACTTT
>TRBJ2-1|TRBV11-2|NA|NA
CASSPPGAIGGGYNEQFF
TGTGCCAGCAGCCCCCCGGGGGCAATCGGAGGTGGCTACAATGAGCAGTTCTTC
>TRBJ2-1|TRBV5-1|many|TRBD2
CASSLVGTSGGNNEQFF
TGCGCCAGCAGCTTGGTAGGGACTAGCGGGGGAAACAATGAGCAGTTCTTC
>TRBJ1-5|TRBV28|few|NA
CASSSLRGHQPQHF
TGTGCCAGCAGCTCACTTCGGGGCCATCAGCCCCAGCATTTT
>TRBJ2-3|TRBV12-3/TRBV12-4|many|NA
CASTQSLGGTLTDTQYF
TGTGCCAGCACCCAATCTCTCGGCGGTACCCTTACAGATACGCAGTATTTT
>TRBJ1-1|TRBV7-9|NA|NA
CASSLSVPNTEAFF
TGTGCCAGCAGCTTATCGGTCCCGAACACTGAAGCTTTCTTT
>TRBJ2-5|TRBV29-1|few|TRBD2
CSVVSSGETQYF
TGCAGCGTTGTATCTAGCGGAGAGACCCAGTACTTC
>TRBJ1-2|TRBV3-1|NA|NA
CASSQLQSYGYTF
TGTGCCAGCAGCCAGTTACAGTCCTATGGCTACACCTTC
>TRBJ1-6|TRBV11-2|many|NA
CASSPEAHPNSPLHF
TGTGCCAGCAGCCCGGAGGCGCATCCTAATTCACCCCTCCACTTT